This T cell receptor (beta chain) came from a study of shared clonotypes between healthy human individuals. Study outcomes and limitations: Clonotype sharing across donors was expected to vary with sequencing depth.

As to this clone: As yet, its antigen is unknown.

Looked up from germline, CDR1 is MGHRA and CDR2 is YSYEKL. The ends were cut back, 1 base at V and 5 bases at J, with 10 bases in the middle. The CDR3 is 14 residues long. Using immunoSEQ multiplex PCR, the repertoire was profiled, and TCRdb retains in-frame clones only, with some absent. This sample has about 490,000 clones, with about 82% found just once. Approximately 100 million PBMCs per unsorted sample were used for genomic DNA. The sequence was obtained from a woman in her forties in good health. Some clones in this sample may be carry-over from other donors' samples. The material sequenced was PBMCs. J is TRBJ2-3 and V is TRBV4-1; the D is unclear. CDR3 loop: CASSQVLRQDTQYF. The CDR3 region has the DNA TGCGCCAGCAGCCAAGTCCTCAGACAAGATACGCAGTATTTT.